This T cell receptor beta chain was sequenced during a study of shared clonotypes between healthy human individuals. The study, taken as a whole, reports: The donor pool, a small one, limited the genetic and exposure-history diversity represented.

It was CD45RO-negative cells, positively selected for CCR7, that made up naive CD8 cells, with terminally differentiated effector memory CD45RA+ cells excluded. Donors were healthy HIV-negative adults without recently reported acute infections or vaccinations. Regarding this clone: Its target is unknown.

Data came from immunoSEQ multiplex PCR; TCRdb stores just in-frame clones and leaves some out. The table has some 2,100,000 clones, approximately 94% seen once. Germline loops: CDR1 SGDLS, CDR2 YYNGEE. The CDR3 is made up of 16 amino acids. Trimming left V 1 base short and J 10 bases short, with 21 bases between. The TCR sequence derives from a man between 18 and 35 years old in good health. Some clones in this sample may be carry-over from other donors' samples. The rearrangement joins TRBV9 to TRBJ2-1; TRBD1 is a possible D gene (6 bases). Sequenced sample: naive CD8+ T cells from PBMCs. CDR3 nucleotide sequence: TGTGCCAGCAGCGTACCTTCAGGGGTCAATCGGTACGAGCAGTTCTTC. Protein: CASSVPSGVNRYEQFF.